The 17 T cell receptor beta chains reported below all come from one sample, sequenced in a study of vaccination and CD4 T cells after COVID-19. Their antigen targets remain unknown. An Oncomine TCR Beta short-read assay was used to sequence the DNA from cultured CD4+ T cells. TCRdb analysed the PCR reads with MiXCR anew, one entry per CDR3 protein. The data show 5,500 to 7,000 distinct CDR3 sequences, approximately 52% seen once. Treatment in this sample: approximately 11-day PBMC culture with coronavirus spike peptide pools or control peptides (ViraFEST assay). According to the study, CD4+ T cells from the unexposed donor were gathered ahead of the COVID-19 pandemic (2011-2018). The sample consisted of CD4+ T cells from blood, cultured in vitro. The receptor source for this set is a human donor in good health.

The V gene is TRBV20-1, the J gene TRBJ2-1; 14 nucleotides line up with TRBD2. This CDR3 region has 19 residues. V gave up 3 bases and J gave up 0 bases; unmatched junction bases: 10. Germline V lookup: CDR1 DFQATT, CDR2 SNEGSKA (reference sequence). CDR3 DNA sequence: TGCAGTGCTAGGAAGGGACTAGCGGGAGACCGGTCCTCCTACAATGAGCAGTTCTTC. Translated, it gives CSARKGLAGDRSSYNEQFF.

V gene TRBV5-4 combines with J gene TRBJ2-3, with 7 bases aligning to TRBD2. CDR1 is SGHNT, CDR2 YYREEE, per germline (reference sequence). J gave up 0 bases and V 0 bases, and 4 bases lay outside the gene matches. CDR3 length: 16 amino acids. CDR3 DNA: TGTGCCAGCAGCTTGGGGGCTAGCGGAAGCACAGATACGCAGTATTTT. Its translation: CASSLGASGSTDTQYF.

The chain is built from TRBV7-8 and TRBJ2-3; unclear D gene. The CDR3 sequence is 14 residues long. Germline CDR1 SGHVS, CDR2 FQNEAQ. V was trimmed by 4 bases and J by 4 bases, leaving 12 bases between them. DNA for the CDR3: TGTGCCAGCAGCTGGAAACATCTCGCAGATACGCAGTATTTT. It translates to CASSWKHLADTQYF.

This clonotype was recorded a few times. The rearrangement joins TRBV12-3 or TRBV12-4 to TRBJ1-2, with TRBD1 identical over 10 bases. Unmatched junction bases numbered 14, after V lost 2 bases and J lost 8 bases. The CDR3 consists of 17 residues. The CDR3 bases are TGTGCCAGCAGTTTAATTGGACAGGGGGGCGCGGTTGAGGGCTACACCTTC. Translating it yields CASSLIGQGGAVEGYTF.

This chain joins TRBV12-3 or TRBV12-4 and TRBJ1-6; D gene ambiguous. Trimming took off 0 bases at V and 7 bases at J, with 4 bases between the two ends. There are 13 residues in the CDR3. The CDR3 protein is CASSLAANSPLHF. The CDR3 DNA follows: TGTGCCAGCAGTTTAGCGGCGAATTCACCCCTCCACTTT.

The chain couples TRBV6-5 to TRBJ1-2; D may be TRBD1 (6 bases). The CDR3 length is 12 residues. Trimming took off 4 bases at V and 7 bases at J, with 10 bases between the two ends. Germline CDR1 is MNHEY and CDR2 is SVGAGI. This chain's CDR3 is CASSFKGGGYTF. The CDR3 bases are TGTGCCAGCAGTTTCAAAGGGGGTGGCTACACCTTC.

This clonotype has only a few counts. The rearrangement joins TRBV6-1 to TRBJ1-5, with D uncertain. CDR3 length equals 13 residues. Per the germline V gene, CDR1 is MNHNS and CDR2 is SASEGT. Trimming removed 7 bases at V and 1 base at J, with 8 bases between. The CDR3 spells CASMDQSNQPQHF. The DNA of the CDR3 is TGTGCCAGCATGGACCAAAGCAATCAGCCCCAGCATTTT.

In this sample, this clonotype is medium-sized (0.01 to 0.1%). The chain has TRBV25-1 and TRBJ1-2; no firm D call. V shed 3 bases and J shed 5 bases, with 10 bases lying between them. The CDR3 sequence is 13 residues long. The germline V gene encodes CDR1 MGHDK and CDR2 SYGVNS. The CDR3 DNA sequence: TGTGCCAGCAGTGATCAACCTGGATATGGCTACACCTTC. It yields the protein CASSDQPGYGYTF.

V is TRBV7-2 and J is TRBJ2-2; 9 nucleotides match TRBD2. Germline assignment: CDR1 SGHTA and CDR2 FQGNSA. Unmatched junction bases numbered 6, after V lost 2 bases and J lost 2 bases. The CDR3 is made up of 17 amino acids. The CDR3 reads CASSLYRSGGNTGELFF. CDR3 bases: TGTGCCAGCAGCTTATACCGTAGCGGGGGAAACACCGGGGAGCTGTTTTTT.

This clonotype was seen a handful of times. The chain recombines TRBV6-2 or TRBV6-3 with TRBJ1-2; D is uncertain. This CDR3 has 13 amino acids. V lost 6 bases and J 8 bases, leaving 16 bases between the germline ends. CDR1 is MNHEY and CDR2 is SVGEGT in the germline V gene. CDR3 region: CASSSSHTVGYTF. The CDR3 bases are TGTGCCAGCAGCTCGAGTCATACAGTGGGCTACACCTTC.

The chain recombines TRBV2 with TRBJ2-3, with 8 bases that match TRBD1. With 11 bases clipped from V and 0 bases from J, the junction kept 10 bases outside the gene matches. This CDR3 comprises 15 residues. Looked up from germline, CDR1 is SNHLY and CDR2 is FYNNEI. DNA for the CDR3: TGTGCCGGAGCCCTGGACAGGGTAAGCACAGATACGCAGTATTTT. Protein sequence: CAGALDRVSTDTQYF.

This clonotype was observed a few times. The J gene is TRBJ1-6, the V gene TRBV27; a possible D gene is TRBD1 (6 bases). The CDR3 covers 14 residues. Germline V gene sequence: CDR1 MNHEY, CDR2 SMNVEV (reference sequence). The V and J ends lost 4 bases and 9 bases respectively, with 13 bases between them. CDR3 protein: CASSSTGRSSPLHF. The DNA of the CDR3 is TGTGCCAGCAGTTCCACAGGGCGTAGTTCACCCCTCCACTTT.

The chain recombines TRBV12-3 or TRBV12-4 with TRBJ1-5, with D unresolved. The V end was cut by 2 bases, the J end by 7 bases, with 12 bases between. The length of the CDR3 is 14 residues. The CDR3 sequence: CASSLSAEGQPQHF. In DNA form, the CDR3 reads TGTGCCAGCAGTTTATCCGCGGAAGGGCAGCCCCAGCATTTT.

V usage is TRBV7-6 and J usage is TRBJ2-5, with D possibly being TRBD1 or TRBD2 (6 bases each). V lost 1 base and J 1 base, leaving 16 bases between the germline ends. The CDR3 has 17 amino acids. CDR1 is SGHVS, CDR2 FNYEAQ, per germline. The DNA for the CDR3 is TGTGCCAGCAGCTTAGTGGGGGGCCCCCTGACCCAAGAGACCCAGTACTTC. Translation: CASSLVGGPLTQETQYF.

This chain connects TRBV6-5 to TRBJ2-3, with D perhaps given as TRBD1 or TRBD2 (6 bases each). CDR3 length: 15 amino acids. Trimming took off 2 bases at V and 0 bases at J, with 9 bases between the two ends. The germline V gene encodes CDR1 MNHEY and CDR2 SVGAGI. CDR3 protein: CASSYTGASTDTQYF. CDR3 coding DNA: TGTGCCAGCAGTTACACGGGGGCTAGCACAGATACGCAGTATTTT.

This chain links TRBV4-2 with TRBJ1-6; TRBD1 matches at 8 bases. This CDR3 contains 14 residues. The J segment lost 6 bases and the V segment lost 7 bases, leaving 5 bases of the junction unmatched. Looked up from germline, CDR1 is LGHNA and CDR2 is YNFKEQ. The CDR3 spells CASTRTGSNSPLHF. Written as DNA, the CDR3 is TGTGCCAGCACCCGGACAGGGAGTAATTCACCCCTCCACTTT.

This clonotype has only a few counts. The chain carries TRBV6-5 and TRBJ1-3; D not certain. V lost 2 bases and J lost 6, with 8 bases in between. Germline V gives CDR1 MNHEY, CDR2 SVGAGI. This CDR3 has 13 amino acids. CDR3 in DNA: TGTGCCAGCAGTTACGGCAGGCTAAACACCATATATTTT. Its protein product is CASSYGRLNTIYF.